This T cell receptor (beta chain) is drawn from a study of T cell responses to AZD1222 COVID-19 vaccine. Study-level points and caveats: Vaccine-associated CD4 TCRs ranged over spike, dominating at 160-218 and 743-854. Nearly half of spike-specific TCRs reportedly go after variant regions that carry no mutations. Baseline serology detected seropositivity in only six or seven AZD1222 recipients. White British ancestry dominated among donors, who included more females, and clonal diversity was possibly underestimated.

This clone has just one count. Antigen unknown. The CDR3 extends over 15 amino acids. V was clipped by 1 base and J by 9 bases, with 16 bases between them. In germline, CDR1 is SEHNR, CDR2 FQNEAQ (reference sequence). Repertoires were generated with immunoSEQ multiplex PCR, while TCRdb's copy carries only in-frame clones and drops some. The sample contains 120,000 or so clones, roughly 84% of which appear only once. The source of this sequence is an adult who received the AZD1222 COVID-19 vaccine. The sequenced sample was peripheral blood, obtained 28 days after the second AZD1222 dose. The chain combines TRBV7-9 with TRBJ1-5; D is uncertain. In nucleotides, the CDR3 is TGTGCCAGCAGCTTAGTGGGTAACTTCCCGATGCCCCAGCATTTT. Translated, it gives CASSLVGNFPMPQHF.